A single sample gave rise to the 24 T cell receptor beta chains below, sequenced in a study of CD8+ T cells in alopecia areata. Extracted RNA was reverse transcribed, and the resulting cDNA served as sequencing template. Repertoires were generated with immunoSEQ multiplex PCR, while TCRdb's copy carries only in-frame clones and drops some. The table shows about 160,000 clones, with more than 75% occurring only once. Source: CD8+ T cells sorted from blood, taken at week 0. These receptors were collected from a human donor with alopecia areata.

The chain uses TRBV5-4 and TRBJ2-7, with D unclear. The CDR3 has 13 residues. Per the germline V gene, CDR1 is SGHNT and CDR2 is YYREEE (reference sequence). V was cut by 4 bases and J by 0 bases, with 8 bases left in between. This chain's CDR3 is CASSPPSSYEQYF. DNA for the CDR3: TGTGCCAGCAGCCCACCGAGCTCCTACGAGCAGTACTTC.

J is TRBJ2-1 and V is TRBV19; tentatively, D is TRBD1 (5 bases). V was clipped by 6 bases and J by 7 bases, with 10 bases between them. The germline CDR1 and CDR2 sequences are LNHDA and SQIVND (reference sequence). This CDR3 has 12 amino acids. CDR3 amino acids: CASSRVGNEQFF. CDR3 sequence (DNA): TGTGCCAGTAGCAGGGTGGGTAATGAGCAGTTCTTC. The full variable domain, with the rest looked up from reference TRBV19 and TRBJ2-1, is DGGITQSPKYLFRKEGQNVTLSCEQNLNHDAMYWYRQDPGQGLRLIYYSQIVNDFQKGDIAEGYSVSREKKESFPLTVTSAQKNPTAFYLCASSRVGNEQFFGPGTRLTVL.

V and J are TRBV7-6 and TRBJ2-7; D perhaps matches TRBD1 (6 bases). Deletions cut 5 bases from V and 6 bases from J, with 14 bases between. The CDR3 extends over 13 amino acids. CDR1 and CDR2 from the germline V gene are SGHVS and FNYEAQ. Here the CDR3 reads CASSPGAGVEQYF. DNA for the CDR3: TGTGCCAGCAGCCCAGGGGCAGGGGTCGAGCAGTACTTC. The variable domain in full, with the rest retrieved from reference TRBV7-6 and TRBJ2-7, is GAGVSQSPRYKVTKRGQDVALRCDPISGHVSLYWYRQALGQGPEFLTYFNYEAQQDKSGLPNDRFSAERPEGSISTLTIQRTEQRDSAMYRCASSPGAGVEQYFGPGTRLTVT.

The genes are TRBV6-1 and TRBJ2-7, with D perhaps matching TRBD2 (5 bases). The CDR3 spans 8 residues. The germline V and J ends were trimmed by 10 bases and 11 bases, with 9 bases remaining between them. Germline V gene lookup returns CDR1 MNHNS and CDR2 SASEGT. The CDR3 DNA is TGTGCCACCGTGGAGGAGTACTTC. As protein: CATVEEYF.

The rearrangement links TRBV6-5 to TRBJ1-4, with 7 positions matching TRBD1. The CDR3 is made up of 15 amino acids. The V gene's germline CDR1 is MNHEY and CDR2 SVGAGI. V lost 2 bases to trimming and J lost 8 bases; unmatched junction nucleotides: 8. CDR3 protein: CASSYLRQGGEKLFF. The CDR3 DNA reads TGTGCCAGCAGTTACCTAAGACAGGGTGGGGAAAAACTGTTTTTT.

The chain recombines TRBV4-1 with TRBJ2-1, with D unresolved. Looked up from germline, CDR1 is MGHRA and CDR2 is YSYEKL. V shed 1 base and J shed 4 bases, with 14 bases lying between them. There are 16 residues in the CDR3. The CDR3 loop is CASSQVGFGDYNEQFF. CDR3 nucleotide sequence: TGCGCCAGCAGCCAAGTCGGTTTCGGAGATTACAATGAGCAGTTCTTC.

The chain links TRBV29-1 to TRBJ2-3; the match to TRBD1 covers 7 bases. The ends lost 7 bases at V and 6 bases at J; junction bases unmatched: 22. The CDR3 totals 17 residues. CDR1 is SQVTM and CDR2 is ANQGSEA in the germline V gene. This chain's CDR3 is CSGTQQGTEAPPDTQYF. Here the CDR3 DNA reads TGCAGCGGAACCCAACAGGGGACCGAAGCGCCCCCCGATACGCAGTATTTT.

The chain is built from TRBV5-6 and TRBJ2-3; D ambiguous. With 4 bases removed from V and 5 bases from J, the gap between germline ends came to 5 bases. This CDR3 contains 11 residues. CDR1 and CDR2 from the germline V gene are SGHDT and YYEEEE. The CDR3 nucleotides read TGTGCCAGCAGCCTCCAAGATACGCAGTATTTT. Translating it yields CASSLQDTQYF.

This chain links TRBV9 with TRBJ2-7; 10 bases fit TRBD1. The CDR3 sequence is 14 residues long. The germline gives CDR1 SGDLS, CDR2 YYNGEE. J was trimmed by 3 bases and V by 4 bases; bases with no gene match: 4. The DNA for the CDR3 is TGTGCCAGCAGCTCGACAGGGGGCAACTACGAGCAGTACTTC. Translated, it gives CASSSTGGNYEQYF.

The rearrangement uses TRBV7-9 and TRBJ2-1; no clear D gene. The V and J ends lost 8 bases and 1 base respectively, with 3 bases between them. CDR3 size: 11 residues. CDR1 and CDR2 (germline): SEHNR, FQNEAQ (reference sequence). The CDR3 nucleotides read TGTGCCAGCCATTCCTACAATGAGCAGTTCTTC. Amino acids: CASHSYNEQFF.

The chain recombines TRBV13 with TRBJ2-7, with 7 bases fitting TRBD2. After removal of 2 bases from V and 3 bases from J, the junction contained 7 bases not matched to a gene. CDR3 length: 15 residues. Germline V gene data show CDR1 as PRHDT and CDR2 as FYEKMQ (reference sequence). CDR3: CASSLWASGSYEQYF. DNA for the CDR3: TGTGCCAGCAGCTTATGGGCTAGCGGAAGCTACGAGCAGTACTTC.

This chain joins TRBV10-2 and TRBJ2-1; D is ambiguous. This CDR3 region has 11 residues. Between the trimmed V and J ends, which lost 8 bases and 6 bases, there was a span of 8 bases. Germline CDR1 is WSHSY and CDR2 is SAAADI. The CDR3 here is CASWAANEQFF. The DNA of the CDR3 is TGCGCCAGCTGGGCGGCCAATGAGCAGTTCTTC.

Notes on this clone: At one end, the junction sequence differs from germline, possibly due to a read error. The V gene is TRBV27, the J gene TRBJ2-1; TRBD2 might be the D (7 bases). The germline V gene encodes CDR1 MNHEY and CDR2 SMNVEV (reference sequence). The CDR3 is 13 amino acids. In nucleotides, the CDR3 is TGTGCCAGCAGTTTAGGGAAGGGGAGGGGGTCGGTCTTC. Translated: CASSLGKGRGSVF.

This chain uses TRBV27 with TRBJ2-7; 10 bases agree with TRBD2. The length of the CDR3 is 15 residues. Germline CDR1 MNHEY, CDR2 SMNVEV (reference sequence). V gave up 5 bases and J gave up 2 bases; unmatched junction bases: 6. CDR3 region: CASSATGTSAYEQYF. CDR3 DNA: TGTGCCAGCAGTGCGACCGGGACTAGCGCCTACGAGCAGTACTTC.

The chain has TRBV27 and TRBJ2-7, with 10 bases lining up with TRBD2. Germline V gene data show CDR1 as MNHEY and CDR2 as SMNVEV (reference sequence). The length of the CDR3 is 14 residues. J was trimmed by 4 bases and V by 5 bases; bases with no gene match: 5. The CDR3 DNA reads TGTGCCAGCAGTCCCACGACTAGCGGGTACGAGCAGTACTTC. Its protein is CASSPTTSGYEQYF.

The rearrangement joins TRBV6-1 to TRBJ2-3; D uncertain. The CDR3 totals 15 residues. Germline V CDR1 and CDR2: MNHNS, SASEGT. The ends were cut back, 8 bases at V and 0 bases at J, with 15 bases in the middle. CDR3 nucleotide sequence: TGTGCCAGCGCACCGCATAGCACTAGCACAGATACGCAGTATTTT. Encoded protein: CASAPHSTSTDTQYF.

The chain recombines TRBV9 with TRBJ2-2; D remains ambiguous. Deletions cut 4 bases from V and 8 bases from J, with 9 bases between. From germline, CDR1 is SGDLS and CDR2 YYNGEE. CDR3 length: 12 residues. CDR3 coding DNA: TGTGCCAGCAGCTTCGAAGTTGGGGAGCTGTTTTTT. It is translated as CASSFEVGELFF.

This clone occurred once. The J gene is TRBJ1-1, the V gene TRBV12-5; 11 bases fit TRBD1. CDR3 size: 14 residues. With V trimmed by 6 bases and J by 3 bases, 3 bases remained unmatched. Germline CDR1 is LGHNT and CDR2 is FRNRAP. The CDR3 DNA sequence: TGTGCTAGTGGCCTGGGACAGGGGGACACTGAAGCTTTCTTT. Protein sequence: CASGLGQGDTEAFF.

This clone was counted only a few times. The chain recombines TRBV6-5 with TRBJ2-7, with 7 bases identical to TRBD1. Germline CDR1 reads MNHEY; CDR2 reads SVGAGI. Trimming cost V 6 bases and J 2 bases; bases outside gene matches: 10. The CDR3 is 15 residues long. This CDR3 reads CASSPGQARTYEQYF. The CDR3, as DNA: TGTGCCAGCAGCCCCGGACAGGCCCGAACCTACGAGCAGTACTTC.

This sequence joins TRBV5-1 and TRBJ2-7; TRBD2 is a possible D gene (5 bases). The V end was cut by 5 bases, the J end by 4 bases, with 19 bases between. The CDR3 totals 15 residues. Germline-derived CDR1 and CDR2 are SGHRS and YFSETQ. CDR3: CASRLDSSGIYEQYF. CDR3 nucleotides: TGCGCCAGCAGACTGGACTCATCCGGCATTTACGAGCAGTACTTC.

This clone occurred a few times. The rearrangement links TRBV7-6 to TRBJ2-6; D gene uncertain. Per germline, CDR1 SGHVS and CDR2 FNYEAQ. CDR3 length: 12 residues. The V end lost 5 bases, the J end lost 6 bases, and 5 bases lay between the germline ends. CDR3 protein: CASSGLANVLTF. The CDR3 DNA sequence: TGTGCCAGCAGCGGCTTGGCCAACGTCCTGACTTTC.

The J gene is TRBJ2-3, the V gene TRBV29-1; possibly TRBD2 for D (5 bases). The V and J ends lost 6 bases and 0 bases respectively, with 16 bases between them. This CDR3 has 15 residues. Per germline, CDR1 SQVTM and CDR2 ANQGSEA. CDR3 in DNA: TGCAGCGTACTAAGGCGGGCTTCTAGCACAGATACGCAGTATTTT. Translated, it gives CSVLRRASSTDTQYF.

V gene TRBV19 combines with J gene TRBJ1-4, with 7 bases identical to TRBD1. Germline V CDR1 and CDR2: LNHDA, SQIVND (reference sequence). The CDR3 extends over 13 amino acids. CDR3 nucleotide sequence: TGTGTCGGGCCGGGACAGCCTAATGAAAAACTGTTTTTT. It specifies CVGPGQPNEKLFF.

J is TRBJ2-3 and V is TRBV7-9; D gene uncertain. Germline values: CDR1 SEHNR, CDR2 FQNEAQ (reference sequence). CDR3 length: 13 residues. Between the trimmed V and J ends, which lost 4 bases and 3 bases, there was a span of 8 bases. The CDR3 region is CASSYPLTDTQYF. Written as DNA, the CDR3 is TGTGCCAGCAGCTACCCCTTAACAGATACGCAGTATTTT.